The T cell receptor (beta chain) under discussion was sequenced for a study of cytomegalovirus exposure and HLA in healthy donors. 60 Vbeta and 13 Jbeta primers were used in PCR. The assay was immunoSEQ multiplex PCR, and TCRdb's table has in-frame clones only and misses some. The sample records 150,000 to 200,000 clones, around 83% being singletons. The CDR3 length is 16 residues. The V end lost 4 bases, the J end lost 4 bases, and 19 bases lay between the germline ends. Germline loops: CDR1 SGHTA, CDR2 FQGNSA. This clonotype was obtained from a woman in her thirties or forties in good health and CMV-seronegative. The sample taken for sequencing was PBMCs. The gene calls are TRBV7-2 and TRBJ1-1; maybe TRBD1 (6 bases). Here the CDR3 DNA reads TGTGCCAGCAGCTGGGGGTCCGGGGGGCTGGTCACTGAAGCTTTCTTT. Translation gives CASSWGSGGLVTEAFF. The entire variable domain, with the rest obtained from reference TRBV7-2 and TRBJ1-1, is as follows: GAGVSQSPSNKVTEKGKDVELRCDPISGHTALYWYRQSLGQGLEFLIYFQGNSAPDKSGLPSDRFSAERTGGSVSTLTIQRTQQEDSAVYLCASSWGSGGLVTEAFFGQGTRLTVV.